These 32 T cell receptor beta chains share one sample of origin, sequenced in a study of T cell responses to AZD1222 COVID-19 vaccine. The repertoire was sequenced with immunoSEQ multiplex PCR; TCRdb's copy has only in-frame clones and lacks some. Counted here are 130,000 to 150,000 clones, more than 85% occurring once; the ten biggest clones make up about 3%. The specimen was peripheral blood, collected on day 0 of AZD1222 vaccination. All receptors derive from an adult in good health.

V gene TRBV19 combines with J gene TRBJ2-1; 8 bases line up with TRBD2. The CDR3 runs to 16 residues. Germline CDR1 reads LNHDA; CDR2 reads SQIVND (reference sequence). J gave up 7 bases and V 3 bases, and 11 bases lay outside the gene matches. CDR3 in amino acids: CASSIQPGLVGNEQFF. The CDR3, as DNA: TGTGCCAGTAGTATCCAACCGGGACTAGTGGGTAATGAGCAGTTCTTC.

The V gene is TRBV2, the J gene TRBJ1-5; TRBD1 might be the D (5 bases). Trimming took 7 bases from V and 0 from J, leaving 13 bases between them. The CDR3 is 15 amino acids. Germline V CDR1 and CDR2: SNHLY, FYNNEI. This CDR3 reads CASKGRPFSNQPQHF. The DNA for the CDR3 is TGTGCCAGCAAGGGGCGGCCTTTTAGCAATCAGCCCCAGCATTTT.

This chain joins TRBV5-1 and TRBJ1-2; D is uncertain. Germline V gene lookup returns CDR1 SGHRS and CDR2 YFSETQ. The V end lost 0 bases, the J end lost 1 base, and 10 bases lay between the germline ends. The CDR3 runs 15 residues. CDR3 region: CASSLDSGDNYGYTF. CDR3 DNA sequence: TGCGCCAGCAGCTTGGACTCTGGGGATAACTATGGCTACACCTTC.

The chain has TRBV9 and TRBJ1-6; perhaps TRBD1 as D (5 bases). The CDR3 sequence is 12 residues long. V lost 6 bases to trimming and J lost 9 bases, with 10 bases between them. Germline values: CDR1 SGDLS, CDR2 YYNGEE. The CDR3: CASTRDGSPLHF. The CDR3 DNA reads as TGTGCCAGCACCAGGGATGGTTCACCCCTCCACTTT.

This clone was counted a single time. The V gene is TRBV27, the J gene TRBJ2-2; 8 bases line up with TRBD1. The germline V gene has CDR1 MNHEY and CDR2 SMNVEV (reference sequence). The CDR3 has 15 residues. J was trimmed by 6 bases and V by 1 base; bases with no gene match: 4. CDR3 loop: CASSLFRGPAGELFF. DNA for the CDR3: TGTGCCAGCAGTTTATTCAGGGGGCCGGCCGGGGAGCTGTTTTTT.

The gene calls are TRBV7-2 and TRBJ2-1; TRBD2 matches 10 bases. J lost 5 bases, V lost 5 bases, and 6 bases had no gene match. CDR3 length: 15 residues. The V gene's germline CDR1 is SGHTA and CDR2 FQGNSA. CDR3: CASSDSGLADNEQFF. The CDR3 coding sequence is TGTGCCAGCAGCGATTCTGGACTAGCGGACAATGAGCAGTTCTTC.

The chain combines TRBV5-1 with TRBJ2-7; 14 bases align to TRBD2. CDR3 length: 15 amino acids. After removal of 3 bases from V and 7 bases from J, the junction contained 6 bases not matched to a gene. CDR1 and CDR2 from the germline V gene are SGHRS and YFSETQ. CDR3 region: CASSSRLAGGLEQYF. As DNA, the CDR3 is TGCGCCAGCAGCTCAAGACTAGCGGGAGGGCTTGAGCAGTACTTC.

The chain links TRBV6-2 or TRBV6-3 to TRBJ1-2; D is unresolved. CDR3 length equals 11 residues. Germline CDR1 MNHEY, CDR2 SVGEGT. Trimming shortened V by 5 bases and J by 14 bases, and 15 bases separated the two germline ends. CDR3 sequence reads: CASSDGRAKTF. Written as DNA, the CDR3 is TGTGCCAGCAGTGACGGACGGGCTAAGACCTTC.

A single count supports this clone. V gene TRBV7-9 combines with J gene TRBJ2-1; 12 positions match TRBD2. Germline V gives CDR1 SEHNR, CDR2 FQNEAQ (reference sequence). The CDR3 is 19 residues long. Trimming took 5 bases from V and 0 from J; bases not matched to a gene: 11. Here the CDR3 reads CASSGIPGLAGGSYNEQFF. In nucleotides, the CDR3 is TGTGCCAGCAGCGGGATACCGGGACTAGCGGGTGGCTCCTACAATGAGCAGTTCTTC.

This clone was observed a handful of times. CDR3 residues: CASSLELGRTSGPGEGEQYF. In DNA, the CDR3 is TGTGCCAGCAGCTTAGAACTAGGCCGGACTAGCGGTCCTGGGGAGGGCGAGCAGTACTTC. V gene TRBV11-3 combines with J gene TRBJ2-7, with 10 bases identical to TRBD2. Trimming removed 0 bases from V and 6 bases from J; junction bases left unmatched: 20. The germline gives CDR1 SGHNT, CDR2 YENEEA. The CDR3 sequence is 20 residues long.

This chain uses TRBV2 with TRBJ1-5; 8 nucleotides agree with TRBD1. Germline V gene sequence: CDR1 SNHLY, CDR2 FYNNEI. The CDR3 runs 17 residues. The V gene end was trimmed by 8 bases and the J gene end by 0 bases; junction bases not matched to a gene: 12. The CDR3 DNA reads TGTGCCAGCGGGCAGTCAGGGGGCCTTTATAGCAATCAGCCCCAGCATTTT. Residues: CASGQSGGLYSNQPQHF.

Only one count was recorded for this clone. V is TRBV7-9 and J is TRBJ2-1, with D perhaps matching TRBD1 or TRBD2 (5 bases each). There are 16 residues in the CDR3. Germline CDR1 reads SEHNR; CDR2 reads FQNEAQ (reference sequence). Deletions cut 3 bases from V and 5 bases from J, with 17 bases between. The chain's CDR3 is CASSLIIGTENNEQFF. The CDR3 DNA is TGTGCCAGCAGCTTGATTATAGGGACGGAGAACAATGAGCAGTTCTTC.

The V gene is TRBV7-2, the J gene TRBJ2-2; TRBD2 is a possible D gene (6 bases). Trimming removed 2 bases at V and 1 base at J, with 8 bases between. The CDR3 has 15 residues. The V gene's germline CDR1 is SGHTA and CDR2 FQGNSA. CDR3 protein: CASSLRRGNTGELFF. In nucleotides, the CDR3 is TGTGCCAGCAGCTTACGGCGGGGGAACACCGGGGAGCTGTTTTTT. Using reference TRBV7-2 and TRBJ2-2 for the parts outside the CDR3, the full variable domain is GAGVSQSPSNKVTEKGKDVELRCDPISGHTALYWYRQSLGQGLEFLIYFQGNSAPDKSGLPSDRFSAERTGGSVSTLTIQRTQQEDSAVYLCASSLRRGNTGELFFGEGSRLTVL.

The CDR3 DNA is TGTGCCAGCAGTGCCATGGGTGGTCAGCCCCAGCATTTT. This codes for CASSAMGGQPQHF. The rearrangement uses TRBV6-4 and TRBJ1-5; no clear D gene. Trimming removed 4 bases from V and 6 bases from J, with 10 bases in between. The CDR3 is 13 residues long. Looked up from germline, CDR1 is MRHNA and CDR2 is SNTAGT.

This clone has a single count. Written as DNA, the CDR3 is TGTGCCAGCAGCAAGAGAGGGGGTGTAAATCAGCCCCAGCATTTT. Its protein is CASSKRGGVNQPQHF. The chain is built from TRBV21-1 and TRBJ1-5; no DNA check was done on the table's D call, TRBD1. TRBV21-1 constitutes a pseudogene. The CDR3 is 15 amino acids.

The chain joins TRBV28 to TRBJ2-1; 8 nucleotides align to TRBD2. CDR3 length: 12 residues. Germline assignment: CDR1 MDHEN and CDR2 SYDVKM. V shed 6 bases and J 13 bases; nucleotides not matched to a gene: 8. The chain's CDR3 is CASSDSGSAQFF. DNA for the CDR3: TGTGCCAGCAGCGACAGCGGGAGTGCCCAGTTCTTC.

The chain combines TRBV7-3 with TRBJ2-5, with D perhaps matching TRBD2 (6 bases). The V gene lost 5 bases and the J gene lost 4 bases, with 17 bases spanning the gap. The length of the CDR3 is 15 residues. CDR1 is SGHTA and CDR2 is FQGTGA in the germline V gene. This chain's CDR3 is CASSPSGGVGETQYF. In DNA form, the CDR3 reads TGTGCCAGCAGCCCCAGCGGAGGGGTGGGAGAGACCCAGTACTTC. Filled out from reference TRBV7-3 and TRBJ2-5, the complete variable domain reads GAGVSQTPSNKVTEKGKYVELRCDPISGHTALYWYRQSLGQGPEFLIYFQGTGAADDSGLPNDRFFAVRPEGSVSTLKIQRTERGDSAVYLCASSPSGGVGETQYFGPGTRLLVL.

This rearrangement joins TRBV30 to TRBJ1-5, with a tentative D call TRBD1 (6 bases). Trimming stripped 1 base from V and 4 bases from J, with 11 bases between. Germline CDR1 GTSNPN, CDR2 SVGIG (reference sequence). This CDR3 has 14 residues. CDR3 coding DNA: TGTGCCTGGAGTGGAATCCAGGGGAATCAGCCCCAGCATTTT. This sequence encodes CAWSGIQGNQPQHF. The entire variable domain, with the rest obtained from reference TRBV30 and TRBJ1-5, is as follows: SQTIHQWPATLVQPVGSPLSLECTVEGTSNPNLYWYRQAAGRGLQLLFYSVGIGQISSEVPQNLSASRPQDRQFILSSKKLLLSDSGFYLCAWSGIQGNQPQHFGDGTRLSIL.

This clone was seen only once. The chain employs TRBV27 and TRBJ2-2, with D unresolved. V shed 3 bases and J shed 7 bases, with 6 bases lying between them. The CDR3 spans 12 residues. Germline CDR1 and CDR2: MNHEY and SMNVEV (reference sequence). Written as DNA, the CDR3 is TGTGCCAGCAGTTTCCAATTCGGGGAGCTGTTTTTT. The encoded protein is CASSFQFGELFF.

The V gene is TRBV19, the J gene TRBJ1-6; maybe TRBD1 (5 bases). The CDR3 extends over 19 amino acids. Germline-derived CDR1 and CDR2 are LNHDA and SQIVND (reference sequence). Trimming removed 6 bases at V and 0 bases at J, with 21 bases between. CDR3 sequence reads: CASSPTGGDASSYNSPLHF. CDR3 in DNA: TGTGCCAGTAGCCCCACGGGGGGGGACGCGAGCTCCTATAATTCACCCCTCCACTTT. The whole variable domain, filled in from reference TRBV19 and TRBJ1-6, reads DGGITQSPKYLFRKEGQNVTLSCEQNLNHDAMYWYRQDPGQGLRLIYYSQIVNDFQKGDIAEGYSVSREKKESFPLTVTSAQKNPTAFYLCASSPTGGDASSYNSPLHFGNGTRLTVT.

The sample holds a few counts of this clone. V gene TRBV5-1 combines with J gene TRBJ2-5, with TRBD2 matching over 13 bases. J was trimmed by 5 bases and V by 4 bases; bases with no gene match: 8. In germline, CDR1 is SGHRS, CDR2 YFSETQ. The CDR3 spans 16 residues. CDR3 nucleotides: TGCGCCAGCAGCGCCCGGACTAGCGGGAGAGGCGAGACCCAGTACTTC. As protein: CASSARTSGRGETQYF.

This chain joins TRBV7-9 and TRBJ1-1; no clear D. The CDR3 is 12 residues long. Trimming left V 1 base short and J 7 bases short, with 7 bases between. Germline-derived CDR1 and CDR2 are SEHNR and FQNEAQ (reference sequence). CDR3 loop: CASSLGSIEAFF. Written as DNA, the CDR3 is TGTGCCAGCAGCTTAGGTTCAATTGAAGCTTTCTTT.

V and J are TRBV11-3 and TRBJ1-3; D is ambiguous. Germline V gene sequence: CDR1 SGHNT, CDR2 YENEEA. V lost 0 bases and J 0 bases, leaving 6 bases between the germline ends. The CDR3 is 15 amino acids. The CDR3 is CASSLDGSSGNTIYF. In nucleotides, the CDR3 is TGTGCCAGCAGCTTAGACGGGTCCTCTGGAAACACCATATATTTT. Supplemented by reference TRBV11-3 and TRBJ1-3, the full variable domain reads EAGVVQSPRYKIIEKKQPVAFWCNPISGHNTLYWYLQNLGQGPELLIRYENEEAVDDSQLPKDRFSAERLKGVDSTLKIQPAELGDSAVYLCASSLDGSSGNTIYFGEGSWLTVV.

Only a few counts were recorded for this clone. This chain connects TRBV12-2 to TRBJ2-7; the table's TRBD2 call for D was not verified on the DNA. TRBV12-2 is noted as a pseudogene. CDR3 length: 15 residues. The CDR3 region is CASRSRQRRTYEQYF. The CDR3 DNA reads as TGTGCAAGTCGCTCCCGACAACGGAGGACCTACGAGCAGTACTTC.

The J gene is TRBJ1-6, the V gene TRBV5-6, with D perhaps matching TRBD1 (6 bases). V lost 4 bases, J lost 0 bases, and 14 bases lay in between. The CDR3 is made up of 17 amino acids. Germline loops: CDR1 SGHDT, CDR2 YYEEEE. CDR3 residues: CASSSGQSGSYNSPLHF. In DNA form, the CDR3 reads TGTGCCAGCAGCAGTGGACAGTCCGGCTCCTATAATTCACCCCTCCACTTT.

The rearrangement uses TRBV7-9 and TRBJ2-3, with D perhaps matching TRBD2 (5 bases). CDR3 length equals 16 residues. V was clipped by 2 bases and J by 0 bases, with 12 bases between them. Germline CDR1 and CDR2: SEHNR and FQNEAQ (reference sequence). The CDR3 here is CASSLLYGRSTDTQYF. CDR3 bases: TGTGCCAGCAGCTTACTTTATGGGAGAAGCACAGATACGCAGTATTTT.

This clone was detected a few times. The CDR3 DNA sequence: TGTGCCAGCAGCGCCGTATCTCCTGGGGAGGGAACCGGGGAGCTGTTTTTT. Encoded protein: CASSAVSPGEGTGELFF. V and J are TRBV21-1 and TRBJ2-2; the table's D gene call, TRBD2, was not cross checked with the DNA. TRBV21-1 is a pseudogene segment. This CDR3 spans 17 amino acids.

This clone has just a few counts. The chain links TRBV10-2 to TRBJ2-2; 9 bases align to TRBD2. Germline CDR1 reads WSHSY; CDR2 reads SAAADI. The V and J ends lost 7 bases and 6 bases, in that order; junction bases with no gene match: 9. The CDR3 sequence is 15 residues long. Written as DNA, the CDR3 is TGCGCCAGCAAAGTGGTAGCGGGAGAGGCCGGGGAGCTGTTTTTT. Amino acid sequence: CASKVVAGEAGELFF.

The chain couples TRBV24-1 to TRBJ2-7, with D uncertain. The CDR3 has 13 residues. With 0 bases removed from V and 7 bases from J, the gap between germline ends came to 9 bases. The germline V gene has CDR1 KGHDR and CDR2 SFDVKD. The CDR3 bases are TGTGCCACCAGTGATTTGCATGGTAGGGAGCAGTACTTC. Its protein is CATSDLHGREQYF.

The chain joins TRBV9 to TRBJ2-5; 12 bases match TRBD2. After removal of 3 bases from V and 7 bases from J, the junction contained 10 bases not matched to a gene. The CDR3 sequence is 16 residues long. Per the germline V gene, CDR1 is SGDLS and CDR2 is YYNGEE. The chain's CDR3 is CASSALAGGGKLTQYF. DNA for the CDR3: TGTGCCAGCAGCGCCCTAGCGGGAGGGGGGAAGTTGACCCAGTACTTC. Full variable domain (remainder filled in from reference TRBV9 and TRBJ2-5): DSGVTQTPKHLITATGQRVTLRCSPRSGDLSVYWYQQSLDQGLQFLIQYYNGEERAKGNILERFSAQQFPDLHSELNLSSLELGDSALYFCASSALAGGGKLTQYFGPGTRLLVL.

The V call is TRBV2, the J call TRBJ1-1, with no clear D. The CDR3 loop spans 13 amino acids. V was clipped by 4 bases and J by 1 base, with 7 bases between them. CDR1 SNHLY and CDR2 FYNNEI come from the germline V gene. CDR3: CASSGGSNTEAFF. CDR3 sequence (DNA): TGTGCCAGCAGTGGTGGTTCGAACACTGAAGCTTTCTTT.

The chain carries TRBV3-1 (or the pseudogene TRBV3-2) and TRBJ1-6; TRBD1 might be the D (6 bases). The V end was cut by 2 bases, the J end by 8 bases, with 7 bases between. The CDR3 totals 13 residues. Per the germline V gene, CDR1 is LGHDT and CDR2 is YNNKEL (reference sequence). The CDR3 is CASSQNRDSPLHF. The CDR3 coding sequence is TGTGCCAGCAGCCAAAACAGGGATTCACCCCTCCACTTT.